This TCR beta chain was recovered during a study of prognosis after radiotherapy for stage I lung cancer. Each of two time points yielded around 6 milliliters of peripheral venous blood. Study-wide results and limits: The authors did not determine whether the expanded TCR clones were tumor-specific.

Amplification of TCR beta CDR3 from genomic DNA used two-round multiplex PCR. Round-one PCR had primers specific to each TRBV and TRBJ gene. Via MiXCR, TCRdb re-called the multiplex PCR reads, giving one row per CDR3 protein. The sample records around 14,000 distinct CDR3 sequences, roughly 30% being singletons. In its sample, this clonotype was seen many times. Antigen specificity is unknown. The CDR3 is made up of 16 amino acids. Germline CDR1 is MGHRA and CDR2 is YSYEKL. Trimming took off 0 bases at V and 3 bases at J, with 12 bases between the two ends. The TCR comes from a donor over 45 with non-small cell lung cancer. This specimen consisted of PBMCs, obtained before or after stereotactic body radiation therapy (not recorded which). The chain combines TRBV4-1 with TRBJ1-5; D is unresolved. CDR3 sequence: CASSQEGGRNNQPQHF. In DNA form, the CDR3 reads TGCGCCAGCAGCCAAGAAGGAGGACGGAACAATCAGCCCCAGCATTTT.